The T cell receptor (beta chain) described here comes from a study of siplizumab effects on memory and regulatory T cells. Study-wide findings and caveats: Greater diversity than memory cells seemed evident in naive T cells, which also appeared to be major alloresponse contributors. Under siplizumab, an average approximately 71% of mappable alloreactive CD4+ clones were Treg-derived, compared with over 25% in controls.

Around 96,000 TCR templates underwent assay in each sample. Only in-frame clones appear in the TCRdb table, and some are missing; sequencing was by immunoSEQ multiplex PCR. There are some 90,000 clones in the sample; approximately 90% occur only once, and around 16% lies in the top ten. On this clone itself: Its antigen is as yet unknown.

The CDR3 contains 17 residues. V lost 2 bases, J lost 2 bases, and 4 bases stayed unmatched. The V gene's germline CDR1 is LNHDA and CDR2 SQIVND (reference sequence). This sequence originates from a human donor in good health. This chain joins TRBV19 and TRBJ1-5, with TRBD1 matching over 12 bases. The sample consisted of CD4+ T cells sorted from blood. The CDR3 DNA follows: TGTGCCAGTAGTATAAGGGGACAGGGGGCGCGCAATCAGCCCCAGCATTTT. Its translation: CASSIRGQGARNQPQHF.